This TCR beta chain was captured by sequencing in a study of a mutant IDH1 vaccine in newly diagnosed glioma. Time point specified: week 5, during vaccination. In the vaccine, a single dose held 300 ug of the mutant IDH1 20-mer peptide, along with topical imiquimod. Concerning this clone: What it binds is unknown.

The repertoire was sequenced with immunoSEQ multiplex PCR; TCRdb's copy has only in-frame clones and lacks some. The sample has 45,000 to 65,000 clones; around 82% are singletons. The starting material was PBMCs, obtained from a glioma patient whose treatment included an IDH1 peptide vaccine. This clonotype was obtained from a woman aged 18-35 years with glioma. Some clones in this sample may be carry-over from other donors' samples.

CDR3 in DNA: TGTGCCAGCAGCCAAAGAGGGAGAAGAGGCGGCTACACCTTC. It specifies CASSQRGRRGGYTF. This chain connects TRBV28 to TRBJ1-2; D gene unclear. Per germline, CDR1 MDHEN and CDR2 SYDVKM. The V end was cut by 6 bases, the J end by 8 bases, with 19 bases between. The CDR3 is made up of 14 amino acids.